This T cell receptor beta chain was captured by sequencing in a study of T-cell memory formation after mild COVID-19. V lost 8 bases and J lost 10, with 12 bases in between. The V gene's germline CDR1 is SGHTA and CDR2 FQGNSA. The CDR3 spans 12 residues. cDNA libraries for TCR alpha and TCR beta, carrying sample barcodes and UMIs, came from 5'RACE with constant-segment primers. TCRdb ran MiXCR on the 5' RACE reads and lists one entry per CDR3 protein. Altogether 200,000 to 250,000 distinct CDR3 sequences are present, about 9.2% being singletons, with the ten largest covering approximately 3.3%. Study-level points and caveats: CD4+ contracting clones were found mainly in CM and EM, and CD8+ ones in EMRA.

This clonotype has more than one count but fewer than ten. Antigen unknown. The sequence was obtained from a man aged 18 to 30 who had mild COVID-19 (a few samples of this study predate the infection). Cell type and time point are not known. This rearrangement joins TRBV7-2 to TRBJ1-6, with a tentative D call TRBD1 (5 bases). Sequences were obtained from PBMCs or a T cell subset sorted from them (not recorded which). The CDR3: CASAGVGSPLHF. The CDR3 coding sequence is TGTGCCAGCGCGGGGGTAGGGTCACCCCTCCACTTT.